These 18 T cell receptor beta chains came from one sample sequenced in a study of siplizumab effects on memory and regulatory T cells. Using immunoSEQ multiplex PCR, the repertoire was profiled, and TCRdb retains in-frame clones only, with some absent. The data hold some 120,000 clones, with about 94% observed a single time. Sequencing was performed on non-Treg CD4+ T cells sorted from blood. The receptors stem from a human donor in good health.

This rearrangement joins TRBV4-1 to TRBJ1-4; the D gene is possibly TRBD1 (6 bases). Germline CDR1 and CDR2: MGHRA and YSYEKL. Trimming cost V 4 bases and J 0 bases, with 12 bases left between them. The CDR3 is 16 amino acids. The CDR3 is CASSPGTKATNEKLFF. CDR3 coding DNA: TGCGCCAGCAGCCCTGGGACAAAAGCAACTAATGAAAAACTGTTTTTT.

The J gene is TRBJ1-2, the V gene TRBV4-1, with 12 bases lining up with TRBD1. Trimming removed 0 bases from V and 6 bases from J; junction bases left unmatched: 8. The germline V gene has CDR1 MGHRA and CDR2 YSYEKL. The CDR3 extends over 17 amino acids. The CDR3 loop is CASSQDWGDRGRHGYTF. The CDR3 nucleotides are TGCGCCAGCAGCCAAGATTGGGGGGACAGGGGGCGTCATGGCTACACCTTC.

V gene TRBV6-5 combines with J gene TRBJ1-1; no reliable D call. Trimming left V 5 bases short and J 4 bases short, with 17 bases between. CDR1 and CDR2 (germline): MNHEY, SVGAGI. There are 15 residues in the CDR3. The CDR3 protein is CASSPRPPISTEAFF. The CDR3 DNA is TGTGCCAGCAGTCCCAGACCTCCAATTAGCACTGAAGCTTTCTTT.

Here the CDR3 reads CASSFTGKDTQYF. The CDR3 DNA follows: TGTGCCAGCAGCTTTACGGGGAAAGATACGCAGTATTTT. V gene TRBV7-6 combines with J gene TRBJ2-3; tentative D call: TRBD2 (5 bases). CDR3 length: 13 amino acids. CDR1 SGHVS and CDR2 FNYEAQ come from the germline V gene. V was trimmed by 3 bases and J by 5 bases, leaving 9 bases between them.

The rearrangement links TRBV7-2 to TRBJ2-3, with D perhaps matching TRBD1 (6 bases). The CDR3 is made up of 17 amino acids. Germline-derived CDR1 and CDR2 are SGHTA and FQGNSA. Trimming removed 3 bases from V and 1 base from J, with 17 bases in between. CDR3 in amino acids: CASSFLPRGSGTDTQYF. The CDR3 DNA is TGTGCCAGCAGCTTCCTACCCAGGGGTTCCGGCACAGATACGCAGTATTTT.

The CDR3 protein is CASSFGTSRVYGYTF. As DNA, the CDR3 is TGCGCCAGCAGCTTCGGGACATCGAGAGTCTATGGCTACACCTTC. The chain couples TRBV5-1 to TRBJ1-2, with D possibly TRBD1 on 6 matching bases. Per the germline V gene, CDR1 is SGHRS and CDR2 is YFSETQ. CDR3 length: 15 residues. V was clipped by 2 bases and J by 4 bases, with 15 bases between them.

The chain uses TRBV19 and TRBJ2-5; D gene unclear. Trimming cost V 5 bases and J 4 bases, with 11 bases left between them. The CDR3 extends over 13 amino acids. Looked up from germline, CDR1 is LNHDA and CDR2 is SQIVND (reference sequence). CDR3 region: CASSYYWGETQYF. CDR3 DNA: TGTGCCAGTAGTTACTACTGGGGAGAGACCCAGTACTTC.

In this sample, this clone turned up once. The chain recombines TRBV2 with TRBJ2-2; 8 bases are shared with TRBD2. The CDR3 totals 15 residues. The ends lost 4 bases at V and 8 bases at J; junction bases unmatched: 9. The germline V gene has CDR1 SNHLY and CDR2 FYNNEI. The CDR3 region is CASSGRAGGIGELFF. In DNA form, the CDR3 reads TGTGCCAGCAGTGGTAGGGCGGGAGGAATTGGGGAGCTGTTTTTT. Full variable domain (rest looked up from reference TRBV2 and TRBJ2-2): EPEVTQTPSHQVTQMGQEVILRCVPISNHLYFYWYRQILGQKVEFLVSFYNNEISEKSEIFDDQFSVERPDGSNFTLKIRSTKLEDSAMYFCASSGRAGGIGELFFGEGSRLTVL.

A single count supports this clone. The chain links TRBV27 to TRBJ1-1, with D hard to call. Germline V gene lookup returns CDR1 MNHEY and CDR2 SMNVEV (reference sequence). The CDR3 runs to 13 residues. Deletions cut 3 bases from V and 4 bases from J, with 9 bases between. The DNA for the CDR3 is TGTGCCAGCAGTTTCCGGGTCGTCACTGAAGCTTTCTTT. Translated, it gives CASSFRVVTEAFF.

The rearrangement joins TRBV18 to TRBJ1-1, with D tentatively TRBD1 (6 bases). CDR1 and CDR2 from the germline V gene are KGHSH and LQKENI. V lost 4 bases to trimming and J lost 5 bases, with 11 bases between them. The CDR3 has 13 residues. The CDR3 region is CASSLTGPTEAFF. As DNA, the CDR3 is TGTGCCAGCTCACTCACAGGGCCTACTGAAGCTTTCTTT. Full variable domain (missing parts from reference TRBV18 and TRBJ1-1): NAGVMQNPRHLVRRRGQEARLRCSPMKGHSHVYWYRQLPEEGLKFMVYLQKENIIDESGMPKERFSAEFPKEGPSILRIQQVVRGDSAAYFCASSLTGPTEAFFGQGTRLTVV.

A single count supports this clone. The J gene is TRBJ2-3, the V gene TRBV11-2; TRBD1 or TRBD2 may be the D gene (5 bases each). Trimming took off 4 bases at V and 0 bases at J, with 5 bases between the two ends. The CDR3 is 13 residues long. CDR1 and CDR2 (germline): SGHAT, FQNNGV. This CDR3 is CASSWDSTDTQYF. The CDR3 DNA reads TGTGCCAGCAGCTGGGACAGCACAGATACGCAGTATTTT.

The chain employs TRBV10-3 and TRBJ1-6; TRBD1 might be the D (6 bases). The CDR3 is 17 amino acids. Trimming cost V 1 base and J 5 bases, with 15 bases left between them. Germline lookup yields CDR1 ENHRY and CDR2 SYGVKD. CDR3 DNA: TGTGCCATCAGTGAGTTTGGGCAGGGGTCAAATAATTCACCCCTCCACTTT. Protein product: CAISEFGQGSNNSPLHF.

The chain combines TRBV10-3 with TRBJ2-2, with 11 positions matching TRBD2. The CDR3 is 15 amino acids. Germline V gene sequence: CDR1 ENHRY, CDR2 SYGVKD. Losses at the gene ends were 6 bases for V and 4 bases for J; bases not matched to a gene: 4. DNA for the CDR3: TGTGCCATCAGCCTCCTAGCGGGAGGCACCGGGGAGCTGTTTTTT. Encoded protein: CAISLLAGGTGELFF.

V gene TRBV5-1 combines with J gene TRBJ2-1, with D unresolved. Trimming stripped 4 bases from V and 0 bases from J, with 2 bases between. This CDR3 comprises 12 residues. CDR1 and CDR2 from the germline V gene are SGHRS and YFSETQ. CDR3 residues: CASSHSYNEQFF. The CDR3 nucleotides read TGCGCCAGCAGCCACTCCTACAATGAGCAGTTCTTC.

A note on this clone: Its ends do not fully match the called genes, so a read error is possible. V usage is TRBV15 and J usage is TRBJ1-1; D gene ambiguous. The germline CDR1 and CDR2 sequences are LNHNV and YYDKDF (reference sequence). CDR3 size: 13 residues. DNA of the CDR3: TGTGCCACCAGCAGAGATTCGGCCAGGCCCCAGGTCTTT. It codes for CATSRDSARPQVF.

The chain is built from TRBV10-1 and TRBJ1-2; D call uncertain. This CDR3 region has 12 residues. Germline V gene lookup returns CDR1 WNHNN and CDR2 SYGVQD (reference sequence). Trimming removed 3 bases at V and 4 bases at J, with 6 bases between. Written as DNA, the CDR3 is TGCGCCAGCAGTGAAGGCAGCTATGGCTACACCTTC. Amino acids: CASSEGSYGYTF.

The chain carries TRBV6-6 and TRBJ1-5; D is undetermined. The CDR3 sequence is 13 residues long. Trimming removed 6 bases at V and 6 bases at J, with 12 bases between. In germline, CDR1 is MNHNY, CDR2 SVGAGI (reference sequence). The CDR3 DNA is TGTGCCAGCAGACAGACGCAAGCTCAGCCCCAGCATTTT. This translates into CASRQTQAQPQHF.

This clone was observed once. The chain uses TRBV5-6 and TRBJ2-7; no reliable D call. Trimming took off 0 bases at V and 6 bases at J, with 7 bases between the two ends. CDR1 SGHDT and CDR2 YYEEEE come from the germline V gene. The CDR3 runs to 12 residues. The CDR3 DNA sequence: TGTGCCAGCAGCTTGGTATTTACCGAGCAGTACTTC. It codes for CASSLVFTEQYF.